This TCR beta chain came from a study of blood T cell repertoires in COVID-19. Libraries were prepared by immunoSEQ multiplex PCR; TCRdb keeps only in-frame clonotypes and omits some of them. The data hold some 300,000 clones, with around 90% observed a single time. This receptor was taken from a woman aged 18-29 years with acute COVID-19. The sample was PBMCs or T cells enriched from blood (not recorded which).

For the CDR3, the DNA is TGTGCCAGCAGCTTAGCCAACAGGGTCTACGAGCAGTACTTC. Translating it yields CASSLANRVYEQYF. The chain combines TRBV11-2 with TRBJ2-7, with D possibly TRBD1 on 6 matching bases. With 1 base removed from V and 3 bases from J, the gap between germline ends came to 10 bases. Germline V CDR1 and CDR2: SGHAT, FQNNGV. There are 14 residues in the CDR3.